Listed below are T cell receptor beta chains from one sample, sequenced in a study of cytomegalovirus exposure and HLA in healthy donors. The method was immunoSEQ multiplex PCR; TCRdb's version includes in-frame clones alone and lacks a portion of them. The sample consists of hundreds of thousands of clones, more than 55% of them appearing once. Sequences were obtained from PBMCs. Every receptor here comes from a female donor in good health and CMV-seronegative. CDR3s include the opening cysteine and the closing phenylalanine or tryptophan. Fields, in order: D gene, clone size, V gene, J gene, CDR3 protein, CDR3 DNA. The D gene is left open where the match is weak. Only part of the rows carry a size: once, few, many, or a class if the clone is expanded.

d_call: .
clone_size: few
v_call: TRBV28
j_call: TRBJ2-3
cdr3_aa: CASSAWGKVDTQYF
cdr3_nt: TGTGCCAGCAGCGCCTGGGGCAAGGTAGATACGCAGTATTTT

d_call: TRBD1
clone_size: .
v_call: TRBV6-4
j_call: TRBJ2-7
cdr3_aa: CASSTGQGVYEQYF
cdr3_nt: TGTGCCAGCAGTACGGGACAGGGAGTCTACGAGCAGTACTTC

d_call: .
clone_size: .
v_call: TRBV7-9
j_call: TRBJ2-2
cdr3_aa: CASTPQGLANTGELFF
cdr3_nt: TGTGCCAGCACCCCTCAAGGTCTAGCGAATACCGGGGAGCTGTTTTTT

d_call: TRBD1
clone_size: .
v_call: TRBV10-3
j_call: TRBJ1-2
cdr3_aa: CAIRSDRGETNYGYTF
cdr3_nt: TGTGCCATCAGATCGGACAGGGGAGAAACTAACTATGGCTACACCTTC

d_call: .
clone_size: .
v_call: TRBV6-5
j_call: TRBJ1-1
cdr3_aa: CASSSRQAMNTEAFF
cdr3_nt: TGTGCCAGCAGTAGCCGACAGGCTATGAACACTGAAGCTTTCTTT

d_call: TRBD1
clone_size: .
v_call: TRBV28
j_call: TRBJ1-2
cdr3_aa: CASRPDRVKGYTF
cdr3_nt: TGTGCCAGCAGGCCAGACAGGGTTAAAGGCTACACCTTC

d_call: .
clone_size: .
v_call: TRBV6-4
j_call: TRBJ2-1
cdr3_aa: CASSLGGAYNEQFF
cdr3_nt: TGTGCCAGCAGCCTCGGAGGGGCCTACAATGAGCAGTTCTTC

d_call: TRBD1
clone_size: .
v_call: TRBV2
j_call: TRBJ2-7
cdr3_aa: CASSEVGQGAGEQYF
cdr3_nt: TGTGCCAGCAGTGAGGTGGGACAGGGGGCGGGCGAGCAGTACTTC

d_call: TRBD2
clone_size: .
v_call: TRBV2
j_call: TRBJ2-1
cdr3_aa: CASKSSSGSMNEQFF
cdr3_nt: TGTGCCAGCAAGTCATCTAGCGGGAGTATGAATGAGCAGTTCTTC

d_call: .
clone_size: .
v_call: TRBV5-4
j_call: TRBJ1-1
cdr3_aa: CASSPGQNTEAFF
cdr3_nt: TGTGCCAGCAGCCCTGGACAGAACACTGAAGCTTTCTTT

d_call: TRBD1
clone_size: .
v_call: TRBV27
j_call: TRBJ2-3
cdr3_aa: CASSVTGGAAGDTQYF
cdr3_nt: TGTGCCAGCAGTGTGACAGGGGGCGCCGCCGGAGATACGCAGTATTTT

d_call: .
clone_size: .
v_call: TRBV11-2
j_call: TRBJ2-1
cdr3_aa: CASSSVDGASGAYNEQFF
cdr3_nt: TGTGCCAGCAGCTCGGTGGATGGGGCCTCCGGTGCCTACAATGAGCAGTTCTTC

d_call: .
clone_size: .
v_call: TRBV2
j_call: TRBJ2-1
cdr3_aa: CASSAKLANEQFF
cdr3_nt: TGTGCCAGCAGTGCCAAACTAGCAAATGAGCAGTTCTTC

d_call: .
clone_size: .
v_call: TRBV7-2
j_call: TRBJ2-1
cdr3_aa: CASSRGGLSYNEQFF
cdr3_nt: TGTGCCAGCAGCCGAGGCGGGCTGTCCTACAATGAGCAGTTCTTC

d_call: .
clone_size: .
v_call: TRBV2
j_call: TRBJ1-6
cdr3_aa: CASSRGPTSSYNSPLHF
cdr3_nt: TGTGCCAGCAGCCGAGGACCGACTAGCTCCTATAATTCACCCCTCCACTTT

d_call: TRBD2
clone_size: .
v_call: TRBV6-5
j_call: TRBJ2-1
cdr3_aa: CASSYAAGDPFDEQFF
cdr3_nt: TGTGCCAGCAGTTACGCGGCGGGAGACCCCTTCGATGAGCAGTTCTTC

d_call: .
clone_size: .
v_call: TRBV7-2
j_call: TRBJ2-7
cdr3_aa: CASSLERGREQYF
cdr3_nt: TGTGCCAGCAGCCTAGAACGAGGGCGCGAGCAGTACTTC

d_call: .
clone_size: .
v_call: TRBV7-9
j_call: TRBJ2-2
cdr3_aa: CASSLGASQVTGELFF
cdr3_nt: TGTGCCAGCAGCTTAGGCGCGTCCCAAGTCACCGGGGAGCTGTTTTTT

d_call: TRBD2
clone_size: .
v_call: TRBV30
j_call: TRBJ2-5
cdr3_aa: CAWGKGLAGLRETQYF
cdr3_nt: TGTGCCTGGGGAAAGGGACTAGCGGGACTTCGAGAGACCCAGTACTTC

d_call: .
clone_size: .
v_call: TRBV19
j_call: TRBJ1-2
cdr3_aa: CASREGRGYTF
cdr3_nt: TGTGCCAGTAGGGAGGGGAGGGGCTACACCTTC

d_call: .
clone_size: .
v_call: TRBV27
j_call: TRBJ1-3
cdr3_aa: CASSSGLSENTIYF
cdr3_nt: TGTGCCAGCAGTTCGGGACTCTCTGAAAACACCATATATTTT

d_call: TRBD2
clone_size: .
v_call: TRBV5-1
j_call: TRBJ2-3
cdr3_aa: CASSLDILAPVADTQYF
cdr3_nt: TGCGCCAGCAGCTTGGACATACTAGCGCCAGTTGCAGATACGCAGTATTTT

d_call: TRBD1
clone_size: .
v_call: TRBV5-6
j_call: TRBJ1-2
cdr3_aa: CASNRRDRVYYGYTF
cdr3_nt: TGTGCCAGCAACCGCCGGGACAGGGTTTACTATGGCTACACCTTC

d_call: TRBD2
clone_size: .
v_call: TRBV6-5
j_call: TRBJ2-7
cdr3_aa: CASSSGAGTSEYF
cdr3_nt: TGTGCCAGCAGTAGCGGGGCTGGAACGAGTGAGTACTTC

d_call: TRBD2
clone_size: .
v_call: TRBV9
j_call: TRBJ2-1
cdr3_aa: CASSVLAGVKNEQFF
cdr3_nt: TGTGCCAGCAGCGTACTAGCGGGAGTGAAAAATGAGCAGTTCTTC

d_call: .
clone_size: .
v_call: TRBV10-3
j_call: TRBJ1-5
cdr3_aa: CAISEGAPKRAQHF
cdr3_nt: TGTGCCATCAGTGAGGGGGCACCGAAACGGGCCCAGCATTTT

d_call: TRBD2
clone_size: few
v_call: TRBV27
j_call: TRBJ2-5
cdr3_aa: CASRGLAGRETQYF
cdr3_nt: TGTGCCAGCAGGGGACTAGCGGGACGTGAGACCCAGTACTTC

d_call: .
clone_size: once
v_call: TRBV6-1
j_call: TRBJ1-1
cdr3_aa: CASSLDLMNTEAFF
cdr3_nt: TGTGCCAGCAGCCTAGATTTGATGAACACTGAAGCTTTCTTT

d_call: TRBD1
clone_size: .
v_call: TRBV4-1
j_call: TRBJ2-5
cdr3_aa: CASRPDRDRGPETQYF
cdr3_nt: TGCGCCAGCAGGCCAGACCGGGACAGGGGGCCAGAGACCCAGTACTTC

d_call: .
clone_size: once
v_call: TRBV11-3
j_call: TRBJ2-1
cdr3_aa: CASSLERGGPYNEQFF
cdr3_nt: TGTGCCAGCAGCTTAGAGCGCGGAGGGCCGTACAATGAGCAGTTCTTC

d_call: TRBD1
clone_size: once
v_call: TRBV7-9
j_call: TRBJ1-1
cdr3_aa: CASSLTGGTEAFF
cdr3_nt: TGTGCCAGCAGTTTGACAGGGGGCACTGAAGCTTTCTTT

d_call: .
clone_size: .
v_call: TRBV30
j_call: TRBJ1-2
cdr3_aa: CAWSVVAGPSTF
cdr3_nt: TGTGCCTGGAGCGTAGTAGCCGGTCCATCCACCTTC

d_call: TRBD1
clone_size: .
v_call: TRBV7-7
j_call: TRBJ1-1
cdr3_aa: CASSLAVRQGEARNTEAFF
cdr3_nt: TGTGCTAGCAGCTTAGCGGTTCGGCAGGGGGAAGCAAGGAACACTGAAGCTTTCTTT

d_call: .
clone_size: .
v_call: TRBV7-9
j_call: TRBJ1-6
cdr3_aa: CASSGRTGSNSPLHF
cdr3_nt: TGTGCCAGCAGCGGGCGTACAGGGAGCAATTCACCCCTCCACTTT

d_call: .
clone_size: .
v_call: TRBV14
j_call: TRBJ2-2
cdr3_aa: CASSRSDTNTGELFF
cdr3_nt: TGTGCCAGCAGCCGTTCGGACACAAACACCGGGGAGCTGTTTTTT

d_call: .
clone_size: .
v_call: TRBV7-9
j_call: TRBJ2-7
cdr3_aa: CASSLGGSPDYEQYF
cdr3_nt: TGTGCCAGCAGCTTAGGAGGGTCCCCTGACTACGAGCAGTACTTC

d_call: TRBD2
clone_size: .
v_call: TRBV9
j_call: TRBJ2-2
cdr3_aa: CASSAPGTSHGELFF
cdr3_nt: TGTGCCAGCAGCGCTCCCGGGACTAGCCACGGGGAGCTGTTTTTT

d_call: .
clone_size: once
v_call: TRBV10-1
j_call: TRBJ2-7
cdr3_aa: CASSESSGVHEQYF
cdr3_nt: TGCGCCAGCAGTGAGTCGTCAGGGGTCCACGAGCAGTACTTC

d_call: TRBD2
clone_size: .
v_call: TRBV2
j_call: TRBJ2-1
cdr3_aa: CASSAGTSHRNEQFF
cdr3_nt: TGTGCCAGCAGCGCCGGGACTAGCCATAGAAATGAGCAGTTCTTC

d_call: TRBD2
clone_size: .
v_call: TRBV5-1
j_call: TRBJ2-2
cdr3_aa: CASSHVSGRDTGELFF
cdr3_nt: TGCGCCAGCAGCCACGTCTCCGGGAGGGACACCGGGGAGCTGTTTTTT

d_call: TRBD1
clone_size: .
v_call: TRBV7-9
j_call: TRBJ2-7
cdr3_aa: CSSSPGQGLPSYEQYF
cdr3_nt: TGTTCCAGCAGCCCAGGACAGGGCCTGCCGTCCTACGAGCAGTACTTC

d_call: TRBD1
clone_size: .
v_call: TRBV10-3
j_call: TRBJ1-4
cdr3_aa: CAISEGDRGIGEKLFF
cdr3_nt: TGTGCCATCAGTGAGGGCGACAGGGGGATAGGAGAAAAACTGTTTTTT

d_call: .
clone_size: few
v_call: TRBV5-6
j_call: TRBJ1-5
cdr3_aa: CASSLNPGPNQPQHF
cdr3_nt: TGTGCCAGCAGCTTGAACCCGGGTCCAAATCAGCCCCAGCATTTT

d_call: TRBD1
clone_size: .
v_call: TRBV5-1
j_call: TRBJ2-7
cdr3_aa: CASSQTAGQGGYEQYF
cdr3_nt: TGCGCCAGCAGCCAGACGGCAGGACAGGGAGGCTACGAGCAGTACTTC

d_call: .
clone_size: .
v_call: TRBV6-1
j_call: TRBJ2-6
cdr3_aa: CASSGQFSGANVLTF
cdr3_nt: TGTGCCAGCAGTGGGCAGTTCTCTGGGGCCAACGTCCTGACTTTC

d_call: .
clone_size: .
v_call: TRBV5-6
j_call: TRBJ1-2
cdr3_aa: CASSLASRPSNYGYTF
cdr3_nt: TGTGCCAGCAGCTTGGCAAGCAGGCCCTCTAACTATGGCTACACCTTC

d_call: .
clone_size: once
v_call: TRBV7-9
j_call: TRBJ2-2
cdr3_aa: CASSPRAAGSFDTGELFF
cdr3_nt: TGTGCCAGCAGCCCCAGAGCCGCAGGGTCTTTCGACACCGGGGAGCTGTTTTTT

d_call: .
clone_size: .
v_call: TRBV7-2
j_call: TRBJ2-7
cdr3_aa: CATSIPGNSYEQYF
cdr3_nt: TGTGCCACCTCCATTCCGGGGAACTCCTACGAGCAGTACTTC